Below are 30 T cell receptor beta chains sequenced from a single sample in a study of control samples from healthy donors and cancer patients. TCRdb's table, derived via immunoSEQ multiplex PCR, lists solely in-frame clones and lacks some. This sample has 20,000 to 25,000 clones; 85% to 90% occur once, and the top ten carry 35% to 45%. Sequencing input: PBMCs. All receptors come from a man aged 55 to 70 with head and neck cancer.

This chain uses TRBV2 with TRBJ2-3; D is possibly TRBD1 (6 bases). CDR3 length: 14 residues. With 6 bases removed from V and 2 bases from J, the gap between germline ends came to 12 bases. CDR1 is SNHLY and CDR2 is FYNNEI in the germline V gene. The CDR3 here is CASSKDRNTDTQYF. CDR3 nucleotide sequence: TGTGCCAGCAGCAAGGACAGAAACACAGATACGCAGTATTTT.

The chain couples TRBV29-1 to TRBJ2-3, with a possible D match to TRBD1 (5 bases). V was pared by 3 bases and J by 0 bases, with 10 bases between. CDR3 length: 14 amino acids. Germline CDR1 SQVTM, CDR2 ANQGSEA. This CDR3 is CSVDRESSTDTQYF. The CDR3 nucleotides read TGCAGCGTTGACAGGGAATCGAGCACAGATACGCAGTATTTT.

The V and J genes are TRBV5-1 and TRBJ2-2; 12 nucleotides align to TRBD2. The germline gives CDR1 SGHRS, CDR2 YFSETQ. This CDR3 comprises 16 residues. The ends lost 4 bases at V and 5 bases at J; junction bases unmatched: 6. The CDR3 loop is CASSPLTSGRTGELFF. CDR3 nucleotides: TGCGCCAGCAGCCCCCTGACTAGCGGGAGAACCGGGGAGCTGTTTTTT.

The V call is TRBV5-1, the J call TRBJ2-1; 10 bases fit TRBD2. This CDR3 is 17 amino acids long. Germline CDR1 SGHRS, CDR2 YFSETQ. V shed 2 bases and J 1 base; nucleotides not matched to a gene: 6. CDR3: CASSFGLAALSYNEQFF. DNA of the CDR3: TGCGCCAGCAGCTTCGGACTAGCGGCCCTATCCTACAATGAGCAGTTCTTC. Using reference TRBV5-1 and TRBJ2-1 for the parts outside the CDR3, the full variable domain is KAGVTQTPRYLIKTRGQQVTLSCSPISGHRSVSWYQQTPGQGLQFLFEYFSETQRNKGNFPGRFSGRQFSNSRSEMNVSTLELGDSALYLCASSFGLAALSYNEQFFGPGTRLTVL.

The chain uses TRBV6-5 and TRBJ1-1; 7 bases line up with TRBD1. V was pared by 2 bases and J by 6 bases, with 9 bases of the junction left unmatched. Germline V CDR1 and CDR2: MNHEY, SVGAGI. The CDR3 consists of 15 residues. This CDR3 reads CASSYGKQGLAEAFF. The CDR3 nucleotides read TGTGCCAGCAGTTACGGCAAACAGGGGCTAGCTGAAGCTTTCTTT.

V gene TRBV7-9 combines with J gene TRBJ1-1; D unclear. CDR3 length equals 15 residues. CDR1 and CDR2 from the germline V gene are SEHNR and FQNEAQ (reference sequence). The ends were cut back, 1 base at V and 4 bases at J, with 13 bases in the middle. CDR3 loop: CASSLVESLVTEAFF. The CDR3 nucleotides read TGTGCCAGCAGCTTAGTCGAGTCCTTGGTCACTGAAGCTTTCTTT.

This chain connects TRBV7-2 to TRBJ1-6; D not certain. Trimming took 5 bases from V and 8 from J, leaving 10 bases between them. Looked up from germline, CDR1 is SGHTA and CDR2 is FQGNSA. This CDR3 spans 13 amino acids. This CDR3 reads CASSLARDSPLHF. The CDR3 DNA reads as TGTGCCAGCAGCCTCGCGCGGGATTCACCCCTCCACTTT.

CDR3 amino acids: CASSIGAEREKLFF. The CDR3 bases are TGTGCCAGTAGTATCGGGGCCGAGAGGGAAAAACTGTTTTTT. The J gene is TRBJ1-4, the V gene TRBV19, with D perhaps matching TRBD1 (5 bases). Germline V gives CDR1 LNHDA, CDR2 SQIVND (reference sequence). V was shortened by 3 bases and J by 8 bases, with 13 bases between the two germline ends. This CDR3 is built from 14 residues. The full variable domain, in which reference TRBV19 and TRBJ1-4 provide the parts outside the CDR3, is DGGITQSPKYLFRKEGQNVTLSCEQNLNHDAMYWYRQDPGQGLRLIYYSQIVNDFQKGDIAEGYSVSREKKESFPLTVTSAQKNPTAFYLCASSIGAEREKLFFGSGTQLSVL.

This chain uses TRBV24-1 with TRBJ2-3; weak D call: TRBD2 (5 bases). The V end was cut by 1 base, the J end by 1 base, with 11 bases between. The CDR3 is made up of 16 amino acids. The germline CDR1 and CDR2 sequences are KGHDR and SFDVKD. The CDR3 DNA reads as TGTGCCACCAGTGATTTTCGGGGATCCGGCACAGATACGCAGTATTTT. This codes for CATSDFRGSGTDTQYF.

In its sample, this clone was seen a few times. V usage is TRBV6-6 and J usage is TRBJ1-4; D call uncertain. Germline V gene lookup returns CDR1 MNHNY and CDR2 SVGAGI (reference sequence). This CDR3 is 16 amino acids long. V shed 4 bases and J shed 0 bases, with 12 bases lying between them. The CDR3, as DNA: TGTGCCAGCAGTTTAGGAAATCTTGCAACTAATGAAAAACTGTTTTTT. Translation gives CASSLGNLATNEKLFF.

This rearrangement joins TRBV30 to TRBJ1-2, with D perhaps matching TRBD1 (5 bases). This CDR3 is built from 13 residues. With 2 bases removed from V and 5 bases from J, the gap between germline ends came to 12 bases. Germline-derived CDR1 and CDR2 are GTSNPN and SVGIG (reference sequence). The DNA of the CDR3 is TGTGCCTGGAGTCGACAGCTTCTTTATGGCTACACCTTC. Translation: CAWSRQLLYGYTF.

The genes are TRBV30 and TRBJ2-5; possible D gene TRBD1, 5 bases. V was shortened by 0 bases and J by 2 bases, with 13 bases between the two germline ends. The CDR3 spans 15 residues. CDR1 and CDR2 (germline): GTSNPN, SVGIG (reference sequence). The CDR3: CAWSVPGHAQETQYF. The CDR3 nucleotides read TGTGCCTGGAGTGTACCTGGACATGCACAAGAGACCCAGTACTTC.

This chain links TRBV5-6 with TRBJ1-1, with D uncertain. Deletions cut 6 bases from V and 5 bases from J, with 8 bases between. The CDR3 has 11 residues. Germline lookup yields CDR1 SGHDT and CDR2 YYEEEE. The chain's CDR3 is CASIRRTEAFF. As DNA, the CDR3 is TGTGCCAGCATCCGTAGGACTGAAGCTTTCTTT.

This clone came up a few times. This chain uses TRBV7-6 with TRBJ2-1; 8 bases fit TRBD1. Per germline, CDR1 SGHVS and CDR2 FNYEAQ. There are 14 residues in the CDR3. The trim removed 5 bases at V and 7 bases at J, leaving 7 bases unmatched. The CDR3 DNA reads as TGTGCCAGCAGCCCCCGGACAGGGAAGAATGAGCAGTTCTTC. Amino acid sequence: CASSPRTGKNEQFF. Based on the CDR3 plus reference TRBV7-6 and TRBJ2-1, the full variable domain is GAGVSQSPRYKVTKRGQDVALRCDPISGHVSLYWYRQALGQGPEFLTYFNYEAQQDKSGLPNDRFSAERPEGSISTLTIQRTEQRDSAMYRCASSPRTGKNEQFFGPGTRLTVL.

J is TRBJ2-1 and V is TRBV6-5; 7 bases line up with TRBD2. Unmatched junction bases numbered 21, after V lost 6 bases and J lost 16 bases. The CDR3 consists of 15 residues. Germline V gene sequence: CDR1 MNHEY, CDR2 SVGAGI. For the CDR3, the DNA is TGTGCCAGCAGCATACTCACTAGCGCGCCGGGGAGTTTCTTCTTC. Its protein product is CASSILTSAPGSFFF.

V and J are TRBV4-1 and TRBJ2-5; D possibly corresponds to TRBD2 (7 bases). The CDR3 length is 18 residues. Trimming took 0 bases from V and 5 from J, leaving 22 bases between them. Germline CDR1 is MGHRA and CDR2 is YSYEKL. CDR3 sequence (DNA): TGCGCCAGCAGCCAAGACCCTAAGGGGGGAGGGCCAGTCGAGACCCAGTACTTC. Translating gives CASSQDPKGGGPVETQYF.

The J gene is TRBJ1-6, the V gene TRBV9; D uncertain. From germline, CDR1 is SGDLS and CDR2 YYNGEE. The CDR3 is made up of 14 amino acids. Trimming pared 0 bases from V and 10 bases from J, leaving 11 bases between. The CDR3 here is CASSVGLEESPLHF. The DNA of the CDR3 is TGTGCCAGCAGCGTAGGGTTGGAGGAATCACCCCTCCACTTT. The whole variable domain, filled in from reference TRBV9 and TRBJ1-6, reads DSGVTQTPKHLITATGQRVTLRCSPRSGDLSVYWYQQSLDQGLQFLIQYYNGEERAKGNILERFSAQQFPDLHSELNLSSLELGDSALYFCASSVGLEESPLHFGNGTRLTVT.

The chain recombines TRBV5-8 with TRBJ1-4; perhaps TRBD1 as D (6 bases). The CDR3 spans 18 residues. The germline gives CDR1 SGHTS, CDR2 YDEGEE. Trimming stripped 0 bases from V and 8 bases from J, with 23 bases between. The CDR3 region has the DNA TGTGCCAGCAGCTTGGAGAGGACAGCCACGGTTTTCGGAGAAAAACTGTTTTTT. Amino acids: CASSLERTATVFGEKLFF.

V and J are TRBV28 and TRBJ1-1; unclear D gene. CDR1 and CDR2 from the germline V gene are MDHEN and SYDVKM. The CDR3 spans 13 residues. V dropped 7 bases and J dropped 1 base, with 10 bases sitting between them. CDR3: CASNEPENTEAFF. DNA of the CDR3: TGTGCCAGCAACGAGCCAGAGAACACTGAAGCTTTCTTT.

The V call is TRBV2, the J call TRBJ1-6; D is perhaps TRBD1 (6 bases). Germline V lookup: CDR1 SNHLY, CDR2 FYNNEI. The CDR3 extends over 16 amino acids. V lost 3 bases and J 5 bases, leaving 14 bases between the germline ends. The CDR3 DNA sequence: TGTGCCAGCAGTGATTTGGACAGAAGTAATAATTCACCCCTCCACTTT. Its protein product is CASSDLDRSNNSPLHF.

This chain connects TRBV19 to TRBJ2-1, with 12 bases identical to TRBD1. The germline CDR1 and CDR2 sequences are LNHDA and SQIVND (reference sequence). This CDR3 is built from 14 residues. Losses at the gene ends were 5 bases for V and 9 bases for J; bases not matched to a gene: 5. CDR3 region: CASSPGQGAPEQFF. The CDR3 DNA reads as TGTGCCAGTAGTCCGGGACAGGGGGCGCCTGAGCAGTTCTTC.

Only one count was recorded for this clone. V is TRBV5-1 and J is TRBJ2-1, with no clear D. The CDR3 spans 14 residues. Germline assignment: CDR1 SGHRS and CDR2 YFSETQ. Trimming took 4 bases from V and 8 from J, leaving 16 bases between them. The CDR3 protein is CASSLEHPLDEQFF. CDR3 DNA: TGCGCCAGCAGCCTTGAGCACCCCCTGGATGAGCAGTTCTTC.

This clone came up once. The chain combines TRBV6-5 with TRBJ2-7; maybe TRBD1 (6 bases). Trimming pared 7 bases from V and 3 bases from J, leaving 16 bases between. The CDR3 loop spans 14 amino acids. Germline V gene lookup returns CDR1 MNHEY and CDR2 SVGAGI. As DNA, the CDR3 is TGTGCCAGCACCACTACAGGGATGGGCTACGAGCAGTACTTC. Translation gives CASTTTGMGYEQYF.

In this sample, this clone turned up a few times. The chain links TRBV5-1 to TRBJ2-3; 11 bases match TRBD2. Per germline, CDR1 SGHRS and CDR2 YFSETQ. The CDR3 spans 16 residues. Trimming cost V 4 bases and J 6 bases; bases outside gene matches: 10. CDR3 in amino acids: CASSSGTSGLWDTQYF. The CDR3 coding sequence is TGCGCCAGCAGCAGCGGGACTAGCGGCCTTTGGGATACGCAGTATTTT.

This chain joins TRBV19 and TRBJ1-5; 8 bases are shared with TRBD1. The CDR3 runs 15 residues. Per germline, CDR1 LNHDA and CDR2 SQIVND (reference sequence). J gave up 4 bases and V 5 bases, and 7 bases lay outside the gene matches. The chain's CDR3 is CASSLLQGGNQPQHF. DNA of the CDR3: TGTGCCAGTAGTCTTCTACAGGGGGGGAATCAGCCCCAGCATTTT.

The chain combines TRBV7-8 with TRBJ2-1, with D unclear. CDR1 SGHVS and CDR2 FQNEAQ come from the germline V gene. The CDR3 is made up of 16 amino acids. Between the trimmed V and J ends, which lost 3 bases and 2 bases, there was a span of 14 bases. CDR3 nucleotides: TGTGCCAGCAGCTTTCCCCTTGGGTCTACCTACAATGAGCAGTTCTTC. It is translated as CASSFPLGSTYNEQFF. The entire variable domain, with the rest obtained from reference TRBV7-8 and TRBJ2-1, is as follows: GAGVSQSPRYKVAKRGQDVALRCDPISGHVSLFWYQQALGQGPEFLTYFQNEAQLDKSGLPSDRFFAERPEGSVSTLKIQRTQQEDSAVYLCASSFPLGSTYNEQFFGPGTRLTVL.

This clone has just a few counts. The chain has TRBV2 and TRBJ1-1; 7 bases fit TRBD1. The CDR3 has 13 residues. CDR1 and CDR2 from the germline V gene are SNHLY and FYNNEI. Unmatched junction bases numbered 3, after V lost 7 bases and J lost 1 base. The CDR3 protein is CASIRDRNTEAFF. Written as DNA, the CDR3 is TGTGCCAGCATCAGGGACAGGAACACTGAAGCTTTCTTT.

This CDR3 reads CASSRSGGQGPQPQHF. CDR3 bases: TGTGCCAGCAGCCGATCCGGAGGGCAGGGCCCTCAGCCCCAGCATTTT. The V and J genes are TRBV7-9 and TRBJ1-5; tentative D call: TRBD1 (5 bases). V was trimmed by 5 bases and J by 6 bases, leaving 20 bases between them. This CDR3 has 16 amino acids. Germline CDR1 reads SEHNR; CDR2 reads FQNEAQ (reference sequence).

The rearrangement joins TRBV6-5 to TRBJ1-4; TRBD1 might be the D (6 bases). CDR3 length equals 12 residues. CDR1 and CDR2 (germline): MNHEY, SVGAGI. Trimming shortened V by 8 bases and J by 10 bases, and 14 bases separated the two germline ends. DNA for the CDR3: TGTGCCAGCCAACCGACAGGTCTAAAACTGTTTTTT. Amino acids: CASQPTGLKLFF.

This chain joins TRBV27 and TRBJ1-6, with a weak D call TRBD1 (6 bases). The CDR3 runs 16 residues. Germline CDR1 reads MNHEY; CDR2 reads SMNVEV (reference sequence). V was shortened by 6 bases and J by 1 base, with 13 bases between the two germline ends. CDR3 DNA: TGTGCCAGCAGGCGAGACACAGGGTCCTATAATTCACCCCTCCACTTT. Its protein is CASRRDTGSYNSPLHF.